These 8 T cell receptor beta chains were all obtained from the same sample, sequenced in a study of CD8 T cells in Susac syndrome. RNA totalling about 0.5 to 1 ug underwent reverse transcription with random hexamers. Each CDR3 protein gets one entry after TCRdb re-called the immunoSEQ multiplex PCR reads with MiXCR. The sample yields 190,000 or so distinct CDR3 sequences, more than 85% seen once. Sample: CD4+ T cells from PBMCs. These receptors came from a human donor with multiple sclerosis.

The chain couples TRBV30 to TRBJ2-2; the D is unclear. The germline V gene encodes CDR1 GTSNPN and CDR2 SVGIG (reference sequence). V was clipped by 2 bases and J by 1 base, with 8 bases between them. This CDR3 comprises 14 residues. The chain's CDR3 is CAWSRSGNTGELFF. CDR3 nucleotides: TGTGCCTGGAGTCGGTCAGGGAACACCGGGGAGCTGTTTTTT. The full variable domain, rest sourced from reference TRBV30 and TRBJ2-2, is SQTIHQWPATLVQPVGSPLSLECTVEGTSNPNLYWYRQAAGRGLQLLFYSVGIGQISSEVPQNLSASRPQDRQFILSSKKLLLSDSGFYLCAWSRSGNTGELFFGEGSRLTVL.

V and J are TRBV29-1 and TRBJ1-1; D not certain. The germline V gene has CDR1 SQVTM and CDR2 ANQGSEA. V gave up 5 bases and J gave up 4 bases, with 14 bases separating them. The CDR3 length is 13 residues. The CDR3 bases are TGCAGCGTTTCCGGGAGATTTAGCACTGAAGCTTTCTTT. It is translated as CSVSGRFSTEAFF.

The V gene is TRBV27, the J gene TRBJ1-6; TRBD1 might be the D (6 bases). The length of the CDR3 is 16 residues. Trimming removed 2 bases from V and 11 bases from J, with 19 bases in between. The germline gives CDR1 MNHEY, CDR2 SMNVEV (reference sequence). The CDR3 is CASSLGMTGITAPLHF. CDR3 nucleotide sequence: TGTGCCAGCAGTTTAGGTATGACAGGCATCACGGCACCCCTCCACTTT.

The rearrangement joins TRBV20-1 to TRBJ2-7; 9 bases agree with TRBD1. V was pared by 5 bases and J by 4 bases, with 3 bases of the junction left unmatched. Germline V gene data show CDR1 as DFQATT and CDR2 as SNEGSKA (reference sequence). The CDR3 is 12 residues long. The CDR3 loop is CSASDRGYEQYF. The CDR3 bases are TGCAGTGCTTCAGACAGGGGGTACGAGCAGTACTTC.

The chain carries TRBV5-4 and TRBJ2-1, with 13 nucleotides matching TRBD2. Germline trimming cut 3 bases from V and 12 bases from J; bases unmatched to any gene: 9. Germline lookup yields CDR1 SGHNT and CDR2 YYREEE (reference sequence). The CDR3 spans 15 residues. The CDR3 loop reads CASSSGLAGDSMQFF. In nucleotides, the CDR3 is TGTGCCAGCAGCTCCGGACTAGCGGGGGATAGTATGCAGTTCTTC.

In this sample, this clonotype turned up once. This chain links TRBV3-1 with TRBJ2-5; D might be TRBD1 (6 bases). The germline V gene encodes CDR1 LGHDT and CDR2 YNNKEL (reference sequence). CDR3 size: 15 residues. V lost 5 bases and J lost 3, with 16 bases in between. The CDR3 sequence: CASSSNFRGEETQYF. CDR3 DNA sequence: TGTGCCAGCAGCTCCAACTTCAGGGGCGAAGAGACCCAGTACTTC.

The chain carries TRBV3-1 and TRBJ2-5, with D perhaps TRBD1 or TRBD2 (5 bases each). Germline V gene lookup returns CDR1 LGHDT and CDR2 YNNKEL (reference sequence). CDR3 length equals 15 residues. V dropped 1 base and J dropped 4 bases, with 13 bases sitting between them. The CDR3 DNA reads TGTGCCAGCAGCCAAGTGCCGGGGCGCGTAGAGACCCAGTACTTC. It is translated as CASSQVPGRVETQYF.

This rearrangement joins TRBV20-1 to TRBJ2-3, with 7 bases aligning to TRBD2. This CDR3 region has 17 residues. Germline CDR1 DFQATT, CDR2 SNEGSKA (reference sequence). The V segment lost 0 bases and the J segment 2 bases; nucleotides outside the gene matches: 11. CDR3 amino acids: CSARDYPLADYTDTQYF. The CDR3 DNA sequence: TGCAGTGCTAGAGATTATCCGCTAGCGGACTACACAGATACGCAGTATTTT.